This is a list of T cell receptor beta chains from one sample in a study of cytomegalovirus exposure and HLA in healthy donors. Clones were read by immunoSEQ multiplex PCR, and TCRdb kept only the in-frame ones, dropping some. The data hold 80,000 to 95,000 clones, with 55% to 75% observed a single time. Specimen: PBMCs. These receptors were taken from a woman aged 45-65 years in good health and CMV-seropositive. Each CDR3 is given with its conserved first and last residue.

TRBJ2-7,TRBV4-2,CASSPIGLAGSYEQYF
TRBJ2-7,TRBV10-3,CAISEANFYEQYF
TRBJ1-1,TRBV5-4,CASSRELGTNTEAFF
TRBJ1-4,TRBV28,CASRTGGTNEKLFF
TRBJ2-2,TRBV25-1,CASSARTGSHPAGELFF
TRBJ1-4,TRBV7-8,CASSFDSWTVSTNEKLFF
TRBJ2-5,TRBV28,CASSFPLRERSETQYF
TRBJ2-3,TRBV11-2,CASSLRLAGGGTDTQYF
TRBJ2-3,TRBV5-4,CASSLASRGGTQYF
TRBJ2-3,TRBV28,CASTPPGRGKTDTQYF
TRBJ2-5,TRBV6-5,CASSYYGTGQETQYF
TRBJ2-7,TRBV6-1,CASMQDYSYEQYF
TRBJ2-7,TRBV7-9,CASSPGTGTGYYEQYF
TRBJ2-1,TRBV14,CASRLAAYNEQFF
TRBJ2-3,TRBV7-9,CASSPRLMPSTDTQYF
TRBJ2-5,TRBV7-9,CASSPLAVETQYF
TRBJ1-6,TRBV18,CASLSSYNSPLHF
TRBJ1-5,TRBV4-1,CASSRILQGLSNQPQHF
TRBJ2-7,TRBV5-6,CASSLGTGGSYEQYF
TRBJ2-7,TRBV19,CASKGVLTYEQYF
TRBJ2-1,TRBV9,CASSVGGSGEQFF
TRBJ2-7,TRBV28,CASSSLGPAGGGIGSYEQYF
TRBJ2-1,TRBV25-1,CASTGGISYNEQFF
TRBJ1-1,TRBV19,CASSTGGFEAFF
TRBJ1-2,TRBV27,CASSSAGGQGARGYTF
TRBJ1-1,TRBV29-1,CSVPGTGARGTEAFF
TRBJ2-2,TRBV5-1,CASSLVIRDSGELFF
TRBJ1-1,TRBV6-6,CASSYSTGSDTEAFF
TRBJ2-1,TRBV5-1,CASSWNPGLATNEQFF
TRBJ1-2,TRBV7-2,CASSPRGGLGYTF
TRBJ2-3,TRBV7-9,CASSLGIPGWIDTQYF
TRBJ2-7,TRBV5-8,CASSFSSYEQYF
TRBJ2-3,TRBV7-8,CASSQRTDTQYF
TRBJ2-7,TRBV19,CASSITHSYEQYF
TRBJ2-7,TRBV5-1,CASSLGAGDSDEQYF
TRBJ1-2,TRBV19,CASSRAWTDWDYGYTF
TRBJ2-3,TRBV11-3,CASSLGGGRSTDTQYF
TRBJ1-4,TRBV7-2,CANSLGAVGEKLFF
TRBJ1-3,TRBV6-5,CASSSQGVSSGNTIYF
TRBJ2-3,TRBV9,CASSSDAGGPTDTQYF
TRBJ2-1,TRBV11-2,CASSPGRPSNEQFF
TRBJ1-1,TRBV18,CASSPVTGNTEAFF
TRBJ1-1,TRBV19,CASFTGTTAFF
TRBJ2-1,TRBV18,CATETSGRHNEQFF
TRBJ2-7,TRBV28,CASSLSSGTASYEQYF
TRBJ1-3,TRBV4-1,CASSQRGSGRSSGNTIYF
TRBJ2-2,TRBV7-2,CASSLLVGLTGELFF
TRBJ2-7,TRBV5-5,CASSLSTENPSGRAYEQYF
TRBJ2-7,TRBV28,CASSLGSNEQYF
TRBJ1-5,TRBV28,CASSLLGQGVNQPQHF
TRBJ1-3,TRBV2,CASSRGGSDGNTIYF